This TCR beta chain was identified during a study of spatial heterogeneity in lung cancer (dated by TCRdb to about 2019). About the study as a whole: Beta-chain transcripts were consistently detected in greater numbers than alpha-chain transcripts, which likely reflected higher beta-chain transcript abundance. Nonsynonymous mutation counts, determined by whole-exome sequencing of tumor tissue, were related to features of the TCR repertoire. The study quantitatively compared TCR alpha and beta repertoires across multiple tumor regions, matched nontumor lung and blood in non-small cell lung cancer. In the raw uncorrected reads, each unique combination of TCR and UMI appeared on average more than ten times. Both alpha and beta chains were TCR-sequenced in a few hundred tumor regions, approximately 68 matched nontumor lung samples and over 55 PBMC samples obtained at surgery.

Libraries were prepared through 5' RACE. Sequencer: NextSeq 500. In the TCR library protocol, a unique molecular identifier was attached to each TCR cDNA molecule so that PCR and sequencing errors could be corrected. The original pipeline was this. TCR identification, UMI-based error correction and CDR3 extraction were all carried out with Decombinator tools. Expanded TCRs were defined as those above a frequency of 2 per 1,000, corresponding to the top 1% of the tumor frequency distribution. Renyi diversity was calculated using the R vegan package after each repertoire was subsampled 100 times to 5,000 TCRs. To build CDR3 similarity networks, amino acid triplet string-kernel similarity was used, and CDR3s were connected when their pairwise similarity was above 0.82. The public reads were run again by TCRdb, first through fastp at Q25 and then through MiXCR, and only productive beta chains were kept. Each CDR3 protein appears once, grouped with its most common genes and DNA. The V and J calls and clone size are TCRdb's, not the authors'. The table for this sample lists tens of thousands of distinct CDR3 sequences; less than 6% of them were counted only once. The top ten hold roughly 10% of the sample.

V ends up 4 bases short and J 2 bases short, with an unmatched junction base count of 3. CDR1 is given as SGHRS and CDR2 as YFSETQ, both from the germline V gene. The CDR3 sequence holds 16 residues, the cysteine and phenylalanine included. Only CDR3 DNA remains: 48 bases, in frame from the first base. This clonotype was seen a few times. Its antigen is not yet known. No qualities accompany the bases; no much larger clone lies one base away. Overall results and qualifications from the work: Ubiquitous expanded tumor TCRs were detected in blood more often at tumor resection than at routine follow-up. Additional single-cell paired TCR alpha and beta sequencing was considered necessary to confirm, at a functional level, the hypothesis that regional TCRs recognize regional mutations.

Read against the paper, the sample's time point label means: sample taken at primary tumor resection. Whole RNA extracted from tumor and nontumor lung tissue, or from cryopreserved PBMC samples, was used for TCR sequencing without cell sorting. The donors were 72 patients from the lung TRACERx cohort who had early-stage, untreated non-small cell lung cancer. A patient was chosen for TCR sequencing only when enough RNA was available from at least two tumor regions. The sequencing here drew on PBMCs, taken at surgery. The sequence came from a male donor with early-stage non-small cell lung cancer. The chain links TRBV5-1 with TRBJ2-1; TRBD2 matches 13 bases in the middle. The sequenced DNA is TGCGCCAGCAGCATTACTAGCGGGAGGGCCTACAATGAGCAGTTCTTC. It specifies CASSITSGRAYNEQFF.